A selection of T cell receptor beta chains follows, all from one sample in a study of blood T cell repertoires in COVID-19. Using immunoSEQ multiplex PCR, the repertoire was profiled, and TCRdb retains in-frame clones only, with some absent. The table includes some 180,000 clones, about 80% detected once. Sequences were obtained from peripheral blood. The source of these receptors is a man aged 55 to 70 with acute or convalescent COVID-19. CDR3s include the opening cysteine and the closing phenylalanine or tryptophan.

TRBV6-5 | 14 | CASKKTGYNSPLHF
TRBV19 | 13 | CASSLRGDFTIYF
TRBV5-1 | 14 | CASSLGGGDYGYTF
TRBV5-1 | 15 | CASSLDKQGPDTQYF
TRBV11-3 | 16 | CASSLDSGGSTDTQYF
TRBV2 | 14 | CASVPIQGARVLYF
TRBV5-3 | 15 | CARSFSRGGSGPQHF
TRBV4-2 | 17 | CASGASGGKGSTDTQYF
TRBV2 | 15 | CASSGRDRGLDEQFF
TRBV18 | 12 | CASSNRDYGYTF
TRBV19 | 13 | CASRRRGQGEAFF
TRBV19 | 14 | CASSLDWATDTQYF
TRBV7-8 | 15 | CASSFREGSYNEQFF
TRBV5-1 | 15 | CASSDRPAETETQYF
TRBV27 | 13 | CASSHRERQPQHF
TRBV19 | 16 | CASSMGPAGEKNIQYF
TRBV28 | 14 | CASTWTATFSEAFF
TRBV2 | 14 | CASSDTGEYSSGYF
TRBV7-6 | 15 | CASSGYREAYNEQFF
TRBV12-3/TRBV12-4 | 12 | CASGRGSDTQYF
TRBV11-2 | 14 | CASSRLAGAYEQYF
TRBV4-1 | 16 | CASSSPQGGRPNEQYF
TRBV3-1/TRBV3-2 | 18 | CASSQDRRTGGNTDTQYF
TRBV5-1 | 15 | CASSLARGGSGEQYF
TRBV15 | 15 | CATSRATGSNQPQHF
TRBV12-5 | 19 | CASGLAGLAGRSSYNEQFF
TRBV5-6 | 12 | CASSPVGEGYTF
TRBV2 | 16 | CASSSRTGLGQETQYF
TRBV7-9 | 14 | CASSPGGGWQPQHF
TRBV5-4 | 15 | CASSTLDRAGTEAFF